Presented here are 4 T cell receptor beta chains from one specimen sequenced in a study of T cell repertoires in cytomegalovirus infection. Their recognized antigens are unknown. TCRdb fed the reads into MiXCR, producing one record per CDR3 protein. The data hold 900,000 to 950,000 distinct CDR3 sequences, with roughly 30% observed a single time. This specimen was cultured CD8+ T cells from PBMCs, taken from culture after CMV antigen stimulation. All receptors derive from a human donor in good health (CMV status not recorded). Some clones in this sample may be carry-over from other donors' samples.

As concerns this clonotype: The germline gene is not matched at one end of the junction; a read error may be the cause. V is TRBV12-3 or TRBV12-4 and J is TRBJ2-7, with D unclear. The CDR3 sequence is 14 residues long. CDR3 nucleotide sequence: TGTGCCAGCAGAAAGGACGGCGTCTCCTACAAGCAGTACTTC. Translation: CASRKDGVSYKQYF.

The chain combines TRBV6-6 with TRBJ1-2; 10 bases are a match to TRBD1. The CDR3 extends over 17 amino acids. Germline V gene lookup returns CDR1 MNHNY and CDR2 SVGAGI (reference sequence). Losses at the gene ends were 4 bases for V and 6 bases for J; bases not matched to a gene: 14. DNA for the CDR3: TGTGCCAGCAGTTTGTACCTTCCGGGACAGGGGTTGGATGGCTACACCTTC. This gives the protein CASSLYLPGQGLDGYTF.

There are many counts of this clonotype. This chain connects TRBV27 to TRBJ1-2, with unresolved D. The CDR3 is 13 amino acids. Germline CDR1 and CDR2: MNHEY and SMNVEV (reference sequence). V was trimmed by 6 bases and J by 1 base, leaving 9 bases between them. In DNA form, the CDR3 reads TGTGCCAGCAGATCTACAGTTAACTATGGCTACACCTTC. Protein product: CASRSTVNYGYTF.

This clonotype was counted only a few times. This chain links TRBV6-2 or TRBV6-3 with TRBJ2-1; maybe TRBD2 (6 bases). CDR1 and CDR2 from the germline V gene are MNHEY and SVGEGT. This CDR3 contains 14 residues. V lost 7 bases to trimming and J lost 5 bases, with 15 bases between them. The CDR3 is CASTIPREDNEQFF. The CDR3 nucleotides read TGTGCCAGCACCATCCCAAGGGAGGACAATGAGCAGTTCTTC.